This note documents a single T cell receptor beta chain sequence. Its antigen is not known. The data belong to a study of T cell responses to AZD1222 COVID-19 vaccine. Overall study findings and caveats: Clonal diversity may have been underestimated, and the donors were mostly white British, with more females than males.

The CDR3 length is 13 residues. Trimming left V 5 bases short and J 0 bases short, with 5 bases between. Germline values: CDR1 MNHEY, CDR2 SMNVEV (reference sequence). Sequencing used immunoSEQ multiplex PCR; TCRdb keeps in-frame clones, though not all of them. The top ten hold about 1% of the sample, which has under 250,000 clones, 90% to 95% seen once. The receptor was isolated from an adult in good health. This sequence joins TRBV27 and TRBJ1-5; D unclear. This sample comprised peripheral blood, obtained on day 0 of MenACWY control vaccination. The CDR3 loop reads CASSTYSNQPQHF. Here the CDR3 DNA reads TGTGCCAGCAGTACCTATAGCAATCAGCCCCAGCATTTT.